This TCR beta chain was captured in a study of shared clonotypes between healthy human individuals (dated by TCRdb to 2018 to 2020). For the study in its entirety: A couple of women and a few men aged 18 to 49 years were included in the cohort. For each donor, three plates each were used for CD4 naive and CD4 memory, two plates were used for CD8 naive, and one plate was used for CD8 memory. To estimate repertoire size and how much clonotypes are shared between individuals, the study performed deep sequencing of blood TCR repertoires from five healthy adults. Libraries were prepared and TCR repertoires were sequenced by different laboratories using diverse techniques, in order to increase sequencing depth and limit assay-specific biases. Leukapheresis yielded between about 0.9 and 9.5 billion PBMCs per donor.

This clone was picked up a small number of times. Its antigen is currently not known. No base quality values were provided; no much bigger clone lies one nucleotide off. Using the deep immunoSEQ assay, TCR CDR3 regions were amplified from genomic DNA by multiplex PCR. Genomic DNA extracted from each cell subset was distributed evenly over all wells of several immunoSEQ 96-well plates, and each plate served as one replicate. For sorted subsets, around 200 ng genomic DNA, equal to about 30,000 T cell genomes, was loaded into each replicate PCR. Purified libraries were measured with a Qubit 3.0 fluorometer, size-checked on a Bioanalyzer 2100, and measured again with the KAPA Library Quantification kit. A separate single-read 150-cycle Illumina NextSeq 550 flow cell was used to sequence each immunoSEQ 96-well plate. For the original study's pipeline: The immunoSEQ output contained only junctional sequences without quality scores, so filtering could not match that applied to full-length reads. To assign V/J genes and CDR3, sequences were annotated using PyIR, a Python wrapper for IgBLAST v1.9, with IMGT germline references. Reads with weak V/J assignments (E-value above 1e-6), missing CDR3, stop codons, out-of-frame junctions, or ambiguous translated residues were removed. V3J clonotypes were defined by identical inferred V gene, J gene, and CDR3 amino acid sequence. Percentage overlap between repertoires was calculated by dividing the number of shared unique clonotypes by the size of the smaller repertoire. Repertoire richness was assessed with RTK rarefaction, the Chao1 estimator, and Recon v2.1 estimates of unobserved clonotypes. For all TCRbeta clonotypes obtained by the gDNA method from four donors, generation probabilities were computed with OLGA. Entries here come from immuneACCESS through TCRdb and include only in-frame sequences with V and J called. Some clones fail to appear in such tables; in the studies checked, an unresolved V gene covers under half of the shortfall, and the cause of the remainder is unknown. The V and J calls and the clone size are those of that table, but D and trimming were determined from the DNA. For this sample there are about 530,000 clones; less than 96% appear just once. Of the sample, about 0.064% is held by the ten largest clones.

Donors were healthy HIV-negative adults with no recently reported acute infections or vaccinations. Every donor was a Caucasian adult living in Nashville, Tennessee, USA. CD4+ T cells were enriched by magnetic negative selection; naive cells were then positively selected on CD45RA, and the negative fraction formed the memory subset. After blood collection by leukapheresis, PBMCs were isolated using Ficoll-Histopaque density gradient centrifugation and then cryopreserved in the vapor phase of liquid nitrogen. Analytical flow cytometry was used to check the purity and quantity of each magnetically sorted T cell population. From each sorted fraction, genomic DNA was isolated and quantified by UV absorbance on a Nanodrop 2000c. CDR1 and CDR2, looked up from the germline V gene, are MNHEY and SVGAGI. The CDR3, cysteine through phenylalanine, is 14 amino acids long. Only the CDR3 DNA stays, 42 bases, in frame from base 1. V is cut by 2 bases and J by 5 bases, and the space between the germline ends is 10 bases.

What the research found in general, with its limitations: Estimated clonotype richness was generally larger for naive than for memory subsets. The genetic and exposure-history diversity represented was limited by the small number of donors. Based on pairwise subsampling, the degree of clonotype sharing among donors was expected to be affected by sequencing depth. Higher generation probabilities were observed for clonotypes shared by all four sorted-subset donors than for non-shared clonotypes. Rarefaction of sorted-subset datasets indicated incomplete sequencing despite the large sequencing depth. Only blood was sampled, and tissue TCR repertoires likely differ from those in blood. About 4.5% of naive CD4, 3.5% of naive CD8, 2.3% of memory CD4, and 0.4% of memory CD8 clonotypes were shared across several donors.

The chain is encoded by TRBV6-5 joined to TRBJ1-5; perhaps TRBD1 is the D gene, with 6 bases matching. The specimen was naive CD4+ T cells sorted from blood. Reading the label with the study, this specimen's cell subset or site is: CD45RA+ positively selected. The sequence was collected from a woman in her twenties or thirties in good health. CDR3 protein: CASSYAAGDQPQHF. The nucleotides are TGTGCCAGCAGTTACGCAGCAGGGGATCAGCCCCAGCATTTT.